The present entry profiles one T cell receptor (beta chain) with its context. This clone's antigen is unknown. No base quality values were provided; no much bigger clone lies one nucleotide off. The cohort comprised some 700 healthy bone marrow donors. At the time of sampling, all cohort members were nominally healthy, though unrecorded immune exposures were likely present. The donor tested CMV seronegative, placing the donor among the 350 or so seronegative members of the cohort. A peripheral blood sample was collected from each donor, and TCR beta sequencing was performed on peripheral blood mononuclear cells. Genomic DNA extraction from the blood cell samples was performed with the Qiagen DNeasy Blood Extraction Kit. The data belong to a study of cytomegalovirus exposure and HLA in healthy donors (dated by TCRdb to 2016 to 2017). In terms of the full investigation: An earlier analysis of about 530 of the donors reported around 280 Gb of sequence data and around 110 million unique TCR beta sequences obtained from around 180 million T cells. About 330 gigabases of sequencing data and 91 million or so unique TCR sequences made up an early release that covered around 640 HLA-typed donors. Of the approximately 400 genotyped donors, approximately 80% fell in the genetic ancestry cluster associated with self-reported Caucasian donors. The aim of the study was to test whether cataloging public T cell receptors could identify signatures of past pathogen exposure. The T cell repertoires of some 670 subjects were profiled by immunosequencing and related to cytomegalovirus serostatus. A separate validation cohort of approximately 130 different subjects was used in addition to the roughly 670-subject first cohort. To predict cytomegalovirus infection status, the study brought together high-throughput TCR immunosequencing, statistical association of individual TCRs with disease status, and machine learning. A later analysis re-examined previously published TCR beta repertoires from around 670 donors and added high-resolution HLA genotyping to investigate patterns of TCR occurrence. Rather than drawing on any new phenotypic data, the later analysis identified candidate immune exposures from TCR beta sequences and the way those sequences occurred across donors. In an earlier analysis of 587 of the donors, high-throughput TCR beta sequencing was used to judge whether each TCR beta V gene segment behaved as functional or pseudogenic. Donor age, sex, ethnicity and CMV serostatus were compiled alongside the repertoire data. A later genetic analysis took genome-wide SNP genotypes for about 55% of the 666 donors and used that subset as a discovery cohort. All discovery cohort repertoires had been generated using a single sequencing platform. Class I and class II HLA loci were covered by the typing at four-digit resolution. The number of typed donors differed by locus: about 629-630 for A, B, C, DRB1 and DQB1; approximately 540 for DQA1; about 600 for DPA1; and some 470 for DPB1. Four or five DR-DQ haplotypes were handled as single units for association and clustering because linkage in the cohort was strong. Among about 410 genotyped donors of the cohort, an average of approximately 200,000 unique TCR beta nucleotide sequences was sequenced per donor, of which about 19% were non-productive.

The library was generated by the immunoSEQ multiplex PCR assay. For the multiplex PCR, a mixture combining 60 forward primers for TCR Vbeta segments and 13 reverse primers for TCR Jbeta segments was used. A multiplex PCR assay on genomic DNA amplified the CDR3 region of rearranged TCR beta genes. On the Illumina HiSeq System, the amplified TCR beta libraries were sequenced as 87-base-pair reads. The study's processing was this. A later analysis tallied 80 million to 95 million unique TCR beta chains across the 640 or so repertoires, and around 9.9 million of those chains were shared by two or more donors. Raw reads were error-corrected and collapsed into unique sequences by a nearest-neighbor algorithm in which closely related sequences were merged to remove PCR and sequencing errors. Alignment of CDR3 sequences to IMGT reference sequences was used to assign V, D and J gene segments. For a sequence to be retained, a match of at least six nucleotides was required to both a V gene segment and a J gene segment. Rearrangements were called productive when the CDR3 lacked stop codons and stayed in frame with V and J; all others were non-productive. Following IMGT convention, CDR3 was defined as the stretch from the second conserved V-encoded cysteine to the conserved J-encoded phenylalanine. The earlier analysis of 450 to 750 of the donors excluded any sequence lacking an unambiguous match to a single V gene segment. In an earlier analysis of some 590 of the donors, a V segment was called functional when productive rearrangements were above 56.7%, and segregating when the standard deviation between donors exceeded 5%. A statistical classification framework was built to diagnose cytomegalovirus status from the catalog of TCR beta chain sequences. A later analysis assigned V and J genes by comparing TCR nucleotide sequences with IMGT/GENE-DB human TR gene sequences. The TCRdist pipeline was used in a later analysis to assign CDR3 sequences and most-parsimonious VDJ recombination scenarios. In a later analysis, each TCR beta chain was defined by its CDR3 amino acid sequence together with its V-gene family, and reads without a unique V-gene family were excluded. As a way to deal with suspected cross-contamination and a sequencing artifact, a later analysis dropped roughly 620 nucleotide sequences that were highly shared and had low generation probability. In a later analysis, a clonal expansion index was calculated for each public chain from normalized within-repertoire ranks of inferred template counts. In a later analysis, generation probabilities were computed with a VDJ recombination model fitted to out-of-frame rearrangements, and the resulting probabilities were checked against IGoR. A later analysis scored TCR-TCR, TCR-HLA and TCR-CMV co-occurrence with hypergeometric tests, applying a repertoire-size bias correction to TCR pairs. In a later analysis, false discovery rates were estimated by permuting HLA or CMV assignments 20 times. In a later analysis, co-occurring TCRs were grouped with DBSCAN, and TCRdist sequence similarity was added when clustering was performed within HLA-allele-positive subsets. Co-occurrence clustering excluded repertoires with fewer than 30,000 or more than 120,000 public chains, plus five with anomalous nucleotide sharing. Sourced from immuneACCESS, this table was stored by TCRdb with only in-frame sequences that have V and J called. A share of the clones is absent; for the studies checked, an unresolved V gene accounts for under half, and the remainder has no known explanation. The D gene and trimming were derived from the DNA, and the V and J assignments and clone size from that table. The sample profile shows 110,000 or so clones; 70% to 85% of them were found once. Of the sample, 2% to 3% falls within the top ten clones.

Beyond this particular receptor, the publication reports: Compared with equally common non-associated chains, HLA-associated TCR beta chains in a later analysis were more clonally expanded and had lower generation probabilities. CMV serostatus was the only immune exposure information available for the cohort. The sequencing pipeline was judged likely to have produced a cluster of highly shared sequence variants as a technical artifact. According to a later analysis, most CMV-associated TCR beta chains appeared to be HLA-restricted, and the HLA associations seemed to be driven largely by CMV exposure. A total of some 180 TCR beta chains were listed by the study as associated with cytomegalovirus. The presence/absence analyses assumed that sequencing depth was roughly uniform across donors, and that assumption may not be true. Because counts were too low, 15 to 20 rarely observed V segments, including chromosome 9 orphons, were excluded from the earlier analysis of a few hundred of the donors. The authors suggested that the approach could potentially be generalized to other disease states and immunological phenotypes. Assigning TCR associations to individual alleles was difficult when HLA alleles, especially DR and DQ, strongly co-occurred. Most TCR sequences were seen in very few donors, while some public TCRs were found in many individuals. This cohort had only TCR beta chains sequenced, and the lack of alpha or paired-chain data limited which features could be detected. In an earlier analysis of 587 of the donors, most TCR beta V segments appeared in productive rearrangements about 87% or about 30% of the time, broadly matching IMGT annotations. A further reported finding was that TCR beta sequences accurately predicted the HLA-A and HLA-B alleles for most subjects in the first cohort. Because HLA typing was unavailable for some donors at each locus, only the typed subset was used in association tests. According to a later analysis, TCR association rates differed among HLA loci, with DRB1 alleles showing the most associated TCRs and HLA-C alleles showing the fewest. In a later genetic analysis, fewer N-insertions in productive TCRs were reported among donors in an Asian-associated ancestry cluster than the 666-donor mean. Correlated functional status among segregating V segments might be attributable to linkage disequilibrium, but an unknown experimental factor could not be ruled out. A later analysis reported that several top co-occurrence clusters appeared linked to parvovirus B19, influenza, CMV and Epstein-Barr virus. In a later genetic analysis, a missense DCLRE1C variant was associated with V-gene and J-gene trimming of TCR beta chains, and the association was replicated in an independent cohort. Cytomegalovirus status was reported to be diagnosed by the classifier with high specificity and sensitivity in both the original and validation cohorts. At a false discovery rate of 0.05, a later analysis linked roughly 17,000 TCR beta sequences to specific HLA alleles. In vitro tests confirmed that a few of the cytomegalovirus-associated TCR beta chains recognize cytomegalovirus antigens.

Sequenced: PBMCs. This TCR was sampled from a woman aged 18-29 years in good health and CMV-seronegative.

The nucleotide sequence reads TGTGCCAGCAGCCCAGACACGAACACTGAAGCTTTCTTT. Its translation is CASSPDTNTEAFF. The chain employs TRBV7-9 and TRBJ1-1, with the D gene too uncertain to name. Its CDR3 holds 13 amino acids, cysteine through phenylalanine. CDR3 DNA only is kept here, 39 bases in frame from base 1. The germline ends are 8 bases apart after V is trimmed by 5 bases and J by 1 base. The germline V gene (reference sequence) specifies SEHNR as CDR1 and FQNEAQ as CDR2.